This TCR beta chain is drawn from a study of blood T cell repertoires in COVID-19. The wider study: Specimens from acute and convalescent COVID-19 originated in the United States, Italy and Spain. T cells, B-cell-depleted T cells, or PBMCs provided the cDNA or gDNA that served as material.

Original handling: Using reference gene primer amplification, nucleated cell counts were estimated. Assay used: immunoSEQ multiplex PCR; TCRdb lists only in-frame clones, some missing. The V and J calls and clone size come from that table; D and trimming were worked out from the DNA. Among 300,000 to 350,000 clones listed, 70% to 90% were seen once. Sequenced input: peripheral blood. The origin of this receptor is a woman in her thirties with COVID-19, enrolled during active disease.

The CDR3 region has the DNA TGTGCCAGCAGTTACACGAGAGTGGATGAGCAGTTCTTC. Translation: CASSYTRVDEQFF. The chain links TRBV6-6 to TRBJ2-1; no clear D gene. Germline lookup yields CDR1 MNHNY and CDR2 SVGAGI (reference sequence). The CDR3 covers 13 residues. Trimming took off 2 bases at V and 8 bases at J, with 10 bases between the two ends.